This T cell receptor beta chain was captured in a study of control samples from healthy donors and cancer patients. Data came from immunoSEQ multiplex PCR; TCRdb stores just in-frame clones and leaves some out. This sample yields about 49,000 clones, of which about 86% are seen a single time; roughly 2.8% belongs to the top ten. V was trimmed by 0 bases and J by 8 bases, leaving 11 bases between them. The germline V gene encodes CDR1 LGHNA and CDR2 YNFKEQ. The CDR3 totals 14 residues. The sample taken for sequencing was PBMCs. The V call is TRBV4-2, the J call TRBJ2-4, with D perhaps TRBD1 (5 bases). The TCR sequence derives from a woman aged 50 to 60 with lung cancer. The CDR3 coding sequence is TGTGCCAGCAGCCAAGACAGGGTAGGAGACATTCAGTACTTC. Translating gives CASSQDRVGDIQYF.